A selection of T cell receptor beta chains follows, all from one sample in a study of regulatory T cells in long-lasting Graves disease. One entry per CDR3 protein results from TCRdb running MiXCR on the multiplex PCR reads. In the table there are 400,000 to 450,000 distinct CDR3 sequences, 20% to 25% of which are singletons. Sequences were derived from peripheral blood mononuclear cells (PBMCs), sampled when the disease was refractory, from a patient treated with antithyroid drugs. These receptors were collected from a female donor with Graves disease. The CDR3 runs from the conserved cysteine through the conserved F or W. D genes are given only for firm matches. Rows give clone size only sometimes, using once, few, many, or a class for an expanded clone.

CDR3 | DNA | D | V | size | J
CASRYSYEQYF | TGTGCCAGCAGGTACAGCTACGAGCAGTACTTC | - | TRBV6-2/TRBV6-3 | few | TRBJ2-7
CASSRGAGEETQYF | TGTGCCAGCAGCCGAGGAGCGGGAGAAGAGACCCAGTACTTC | TRBD2 | TRBV7-2 | many | TRBJ2-5
CASSLWGLGGSEAFF | TGTGCCAGCAGTTTATGGGGTCTGGGGGGATCGGAAGCTTTCTTT | - | TRBV28 | many | TRBJ1-1
CASSALASGDSSYNEQFF | TGCGCCAGCAGCGCCCTGGCTAGCGGGGATAGCTCCTACAATGAGCAGTTCTTC | TRBD2 | TRBV5-1 | - | TRBJ2-1
CSGTSGSYEQYF | TGCAGTGGTACTAGCGGGAGCTACGAGCAGTACTTC | TRBD2 | TRBV20-1 | - | TRBJ2-7
CASSSGYSGELFF | TGTGCCAGCAGTTCAGGGTATTCGGGGGAGCTGTTTTTT | - | TRBV28 | many | TRBJ2-2
CASSLGRVRAPSAKNIQYF | TGCGCCAGCAGCTTGGGAAGGGTCAGGGCGCCGAGCGCCAAAAACATTCAGTACTTC | - | TRBV5-1 | - | TRBJ2-4
CASSLAPPGELFF | TGTGCCAGCAGCTTGGCCCCCCCCGGGGAGCTGTTTTTT | - | TRBV11-2 | - | TRBJ2-2
CASRLAGEITYEQYF | TGTGCCAGCAGACTAGCGGGGGAGATTACCTACGAGCAGTACTTC | TRBD2 | TRBV6-2/TRBV6-3 | many | TRBJ2-7
CASSLAQGWTGNTIYF | TGTGCCAGCAGCTTAGCCCAGGGATGGACAGGAAACACCATATATTTT | - | TRBV7-3 | few | TRBJ1-3
CASSRQGFYEQYF | TGTGCCAGCAGCCGACAGGGCTTTTACGAGCAGTACTTC | TRBD1 | TRBV7-2 | - | TRBJ2-7
CASSSGTENTGELFF | TGTGCCAGCAGTTCCGGGACCGAGAACACCGGGGAGCTGTTTTTT | - | TRBV28 | - | TRBJ2-2
CASSREGYEQYF | TGTGCCAGCAGCAGAGAGGGCTACGAGCAGTACTTC | - | TRBV7-2 | many | TRBJ2-7
CSASTSRTVSYEQYF | TGCAGTGCTAGTACGTCAAGGACAGTCTCCTACGAGCAGTACTTC | - | TRBV20-1 | many | TRBJ2-7